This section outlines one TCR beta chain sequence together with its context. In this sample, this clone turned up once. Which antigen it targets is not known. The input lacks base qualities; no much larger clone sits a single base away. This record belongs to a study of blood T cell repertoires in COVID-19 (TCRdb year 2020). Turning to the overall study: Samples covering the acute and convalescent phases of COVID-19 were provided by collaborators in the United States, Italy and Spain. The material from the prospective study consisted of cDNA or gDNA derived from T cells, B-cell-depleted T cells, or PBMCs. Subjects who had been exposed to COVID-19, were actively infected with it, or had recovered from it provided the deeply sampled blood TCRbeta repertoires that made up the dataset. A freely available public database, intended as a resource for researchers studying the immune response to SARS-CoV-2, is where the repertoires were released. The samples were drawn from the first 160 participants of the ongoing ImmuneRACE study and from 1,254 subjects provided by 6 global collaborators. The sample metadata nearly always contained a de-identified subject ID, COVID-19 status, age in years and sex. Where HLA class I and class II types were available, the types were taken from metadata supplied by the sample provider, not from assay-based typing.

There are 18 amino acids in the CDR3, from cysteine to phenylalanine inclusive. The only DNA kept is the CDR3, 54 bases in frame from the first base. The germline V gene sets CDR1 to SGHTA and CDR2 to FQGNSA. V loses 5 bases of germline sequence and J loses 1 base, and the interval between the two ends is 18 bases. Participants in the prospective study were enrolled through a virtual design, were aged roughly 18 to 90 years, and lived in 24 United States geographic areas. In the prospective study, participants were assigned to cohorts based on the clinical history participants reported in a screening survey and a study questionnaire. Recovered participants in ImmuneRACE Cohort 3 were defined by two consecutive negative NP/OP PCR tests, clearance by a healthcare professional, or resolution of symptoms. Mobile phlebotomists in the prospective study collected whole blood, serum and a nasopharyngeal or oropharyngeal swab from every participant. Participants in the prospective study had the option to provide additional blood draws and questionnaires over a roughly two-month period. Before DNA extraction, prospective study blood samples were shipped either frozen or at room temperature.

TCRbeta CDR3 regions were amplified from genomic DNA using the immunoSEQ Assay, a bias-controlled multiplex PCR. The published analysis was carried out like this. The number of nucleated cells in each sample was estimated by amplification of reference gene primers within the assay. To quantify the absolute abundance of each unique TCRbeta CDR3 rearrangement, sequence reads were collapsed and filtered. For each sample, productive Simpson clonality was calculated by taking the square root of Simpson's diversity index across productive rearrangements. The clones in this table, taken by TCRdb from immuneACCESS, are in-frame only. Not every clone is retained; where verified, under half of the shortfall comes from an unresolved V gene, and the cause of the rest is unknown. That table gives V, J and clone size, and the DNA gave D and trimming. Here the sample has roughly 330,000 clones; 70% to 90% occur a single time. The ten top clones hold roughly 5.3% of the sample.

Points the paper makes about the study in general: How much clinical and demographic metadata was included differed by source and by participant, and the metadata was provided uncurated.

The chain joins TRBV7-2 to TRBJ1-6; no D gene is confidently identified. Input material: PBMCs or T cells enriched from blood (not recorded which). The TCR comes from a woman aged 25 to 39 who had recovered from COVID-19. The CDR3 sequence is CASSLGIGRRSYNSPLHF. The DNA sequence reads TGTGCCAGCAGCCTCGGGATAGGGAGGAGGTCCTATAATTCACCCCTCCACTTT.